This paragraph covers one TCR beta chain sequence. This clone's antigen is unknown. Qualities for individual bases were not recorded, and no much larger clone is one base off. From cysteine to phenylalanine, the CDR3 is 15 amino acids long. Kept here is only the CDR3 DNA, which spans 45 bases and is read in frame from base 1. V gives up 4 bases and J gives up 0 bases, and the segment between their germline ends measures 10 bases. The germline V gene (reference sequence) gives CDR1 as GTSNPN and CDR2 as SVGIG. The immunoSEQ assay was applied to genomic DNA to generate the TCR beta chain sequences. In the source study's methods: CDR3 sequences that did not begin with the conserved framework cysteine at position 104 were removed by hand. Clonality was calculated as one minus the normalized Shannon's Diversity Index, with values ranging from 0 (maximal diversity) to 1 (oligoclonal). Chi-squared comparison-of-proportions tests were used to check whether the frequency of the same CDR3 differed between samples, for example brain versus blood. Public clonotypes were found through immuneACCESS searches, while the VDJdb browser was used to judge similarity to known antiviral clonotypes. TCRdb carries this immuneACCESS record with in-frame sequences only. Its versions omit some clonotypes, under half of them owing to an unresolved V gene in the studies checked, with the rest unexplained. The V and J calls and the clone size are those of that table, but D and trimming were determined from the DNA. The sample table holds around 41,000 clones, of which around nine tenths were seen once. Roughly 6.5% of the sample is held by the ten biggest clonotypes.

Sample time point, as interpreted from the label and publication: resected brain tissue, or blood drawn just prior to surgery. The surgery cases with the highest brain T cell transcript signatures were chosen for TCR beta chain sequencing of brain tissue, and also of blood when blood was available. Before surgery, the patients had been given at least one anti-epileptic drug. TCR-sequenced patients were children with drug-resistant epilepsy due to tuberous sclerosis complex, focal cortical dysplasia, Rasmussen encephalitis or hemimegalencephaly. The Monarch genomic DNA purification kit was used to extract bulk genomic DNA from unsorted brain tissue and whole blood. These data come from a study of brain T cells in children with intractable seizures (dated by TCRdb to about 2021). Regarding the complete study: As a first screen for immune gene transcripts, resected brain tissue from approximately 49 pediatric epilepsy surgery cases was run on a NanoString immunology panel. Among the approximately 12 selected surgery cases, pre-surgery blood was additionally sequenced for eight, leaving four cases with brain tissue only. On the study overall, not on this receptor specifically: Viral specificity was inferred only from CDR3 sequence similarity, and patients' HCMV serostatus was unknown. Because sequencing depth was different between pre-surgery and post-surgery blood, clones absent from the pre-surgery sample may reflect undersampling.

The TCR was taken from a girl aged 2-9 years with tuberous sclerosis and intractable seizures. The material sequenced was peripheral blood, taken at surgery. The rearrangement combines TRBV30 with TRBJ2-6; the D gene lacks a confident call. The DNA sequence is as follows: TGTGCCTGGAAGACCAGCAGCTCTGGGGCCAACGTCCTGACTTTC. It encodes CAWKTSSSGANVLTF.